The sequence of this TCR beta chain was determined in a study of OX40 agonist ivuxolimab in advanced cancers. Comments on this clone: Its cognate antigen is unknown.

Profiled with immunoSEQ multiplex PCR; TCRdb holds only in-frame clones, not every one. The table records 65,000 to 75,000 clones, over 75% of them present only once. Broader study findings: Dosing at 0.1 to 3.0 mg/kg was accompanied by clonal expansion of CD4+ and CD8+ blood T cells by week 6. It was also the case that some nonresponders had low normalized T-cell clonal expansion.

Germline-derived CDR1 and CDR2 are LNHNV and YYDKDF (reference sequence). The CDR3 is made up of 15 amino acids. V dropped 6 bases and J dropped 1; count of bases not matched to a gene: 6. The TCR sequence derives from an adult with an advanced solid tumor such as melanoma, head and neck, liver or kidney cancer. This sequence joins TRBV15 and TRBJ2-3; 8 bases line up with TRBD2. This sample comprised CD4+ or CD8+ T cells sorted from blood, obtained in a trial of the OX40 agonist ivuxolimab. CDR3 sequence (DNA): TGTGCCACCAGTAAAGGGACTAGTCGCACAGATACGCAGTATTTT. Its translation is CATSKGTSRTDTQYF. Full variable domain (rest looked up from reference TRBV15 and TRBJ2-3): DAMVIQNPRYQVTQFGKPVTLSCSQTLNHNVMYWYQQKSSQAPKLLFHYYDKDFNNEADTPDNFQSRRPNTSFCFLDIRSPGLGDTAMYLCATSKGTSRTDTQYFGPGTRLTVL.